The subject of this entry is one T cell receptor beta chain. Antigen specificity is unknown. The data were obtained in a study of cytotoxic CD8 clonotypes in ibrutinib-treated CLL. As for the study in general: Response samples came after a median about 13 months of treatment, range 6 to 36.

General observations from the study: Clonality at baseline surpassed age-matched healthy donors and tracked circulating CD8+ T-cell counts. Progressing patients had sampling times that differed from those of sustained-remission patients.

V was trimmed by 3 bases and J by 6 bases, leaving 18 bases between them. Germline CDR1 is MDHEN and CDR2 is SYDVKM. The CDR3 spans 16 residues. Data came from immunoSEQ multiplex PCR; TCRdb stores just in-frame clones and leaves some out. Of about 97,000 clones in the sample, approximately 82% were seen once. The TCR beta libraries used 2 to 2.5 micrograms of genomic DNA that came from cryopreserved PBMCs. This sample comprised PBMCs, obtained after 12 months of ibrutinib treatment. The clonotype originates from a human donor with chronic lymphocytic leukemia. This rearrangement joins TRBV28 to TRBJ1-3; maybe TRBD1 (6 bases). DNA of the CDR3: TGTGCCAGCAGTTTCCATTCCGGGGGCAGTTTAAACACCATATATTTT. It codes for CASSFHSGGSLNTIYF.